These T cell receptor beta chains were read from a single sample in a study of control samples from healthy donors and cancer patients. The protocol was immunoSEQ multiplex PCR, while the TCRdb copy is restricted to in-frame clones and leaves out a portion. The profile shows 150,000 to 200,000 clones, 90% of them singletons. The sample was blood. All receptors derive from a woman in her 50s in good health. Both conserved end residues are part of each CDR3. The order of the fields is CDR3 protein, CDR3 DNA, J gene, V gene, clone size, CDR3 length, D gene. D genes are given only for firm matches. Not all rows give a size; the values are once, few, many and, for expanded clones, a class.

CDR3: CASSDSVGGTDTQYF
DNA: TGTGCCAGCAGTGATTCCGTCGGAGGCACAGATACGCAGTATTTT
J: TRBJ2-3
V: TRBV6-1
size: .
length: 15
D: .

CDR3: CASSLAVFPLNEQFF
DNA: TGTGCCAGCAGCCTAGCTGTCTTCCCCCTGAATGAGCAGTTCTTC
J: TRBJ2-1
V: TRBV28
size: .
length: 15
D: .

CDR3: CASSPGRVDYGYTF
DNA: TGTGCCAGCTCACCGGGGAGGGTGGACTATGGCTACACCTTC
J: TRBJ1-2
V: TRBV18
size: once
length: 14
D: .

CDR3: CASSTTSGRSPSTDTQYF
DNA: TGTGCCAGCAGCACGACTAGCGGGAGATCTCCTAGCACAGATACGCAGTATTTT
J: TRBJ2-3
V: TRBV9
size: .
length: 18
D: TRBD2

CDR3: CASSQFPGNEQYF
DNA: TGTGCCAGCAGCCAATTTCCGGGGAACGAGCAGTACTTC
J: TRBJ2-7
V: TRBV4-2
size: .
length: 13
D: .

CDR3: CASSYSQTSYGNTIYF
DNA: TGTGCCAGCAGTTACTCGCAGACGTCGTATGGAAACACCATATATTTT
J: TRBJ1-3
V: TRBV6-5
size: .
length: 16
D: .

CDR3: CASSPPFPAETQYF
DNA: TGTGCCAGCAGCCCCCCTTTTCCCGCCGAGACCCAGTACTTC
J: TRBJ2-5
V: TRBV14
size: once
length: 14
D: .

CDR3: CASSLSETQYF
DNA: TGTGCCAGCAGTTTGAGCGAGACCCAGTACTTC
J: TRBJ2-5
V: TRBV12-3/TRBV12-4
size: .
length: 11
D: .

CDR3: CASSLQGAGEKLFF
DNA: TGTGCCAGCAGCCTACAGGGGGCAGGGGAAAAACTGTTTTTT
J: TRBJ1-4
V: TRBV5-4
size: once
length: 14
D: TRBD1

CDR3: CSVSDGSTNEKLFF
DNA: TGCAGCGTTTCGGACGGTTCAACTAATGAAAAACTGTTTTTT
J: TRBJ1-4
V: TRBV29-1
size: .
length: 14
D: .

CDR3: CAWGLGSNSPLHF
DNA: TGTGCCTGGGGCCTGGGGAGTAATTCACCCCTCCACTTT
J: TRBJ1-6
V: TRBV30
size: once
length: 13
D: .

CDR3: CASSWDRVTYATNEKLFF
DNA: TGTGCCAGCAGCTGGGACAGGGTGACCTACGCAACTAATGAAAAACTGTTTTTT
J: TRBJ1-4
V: TRBV5-5
size: .
length: 18
D: TRBD1

CDR3: CATSRDSSSGANVLTF
DNA: TGTGCCACCAGCAGAGATAGCAGCTCTGGGGCCAACGTCCTGACTTTC
J: TRBJ2-6
V: TRBV15
size: .
length: 16
D: .

CDR3: CASSLGSGDAKVTQYF
DNA: TGTGCCAGCAGCTTGGGGTCGGGGGATGCTAAGGTGACCCAGTACTTC
J: TRBJ2-5
V: TRBV5-5
size: once
length: 16
D: .